The 22 T cell receptor beta chains below all came from one sample that was sequenced in a study of blood T cells in healthy people across ages. The use of a sample-barcoded 5' primer and a J-beta primer mix characterized a second PCR of about 7 to 12 cycles. MiXCR, applied by TCRdb to the 5' RACE reads, yields one record per CDR3 protein. The sample lists 650,000 to 1,000,000 distinct CDR3 sequences, around 50% seen once, with roughly 20% in the top ten. The sample consisted of blood. All receptors derive from a man at least 80 years old in good health.

This clonotype was picked up a small number of times. The chain uses TRBV2 and TRBJ1-6; 7 nucleotides align to TRBD1. CDR1 is SNHLY and CDR2 is FYNNEI in the germline V gene. The CDR3 loop spans 15 amino acids. Unmatched junction bases numbered 7, after V lost 3 bases and J lost 8 bases. CDR3 residues: CASSETGREDSPLHF. The CDR3 region has the DNA TGTGCCAGCAGTGAGACAGGGAGGGAAGATTCACCCCTCCACTTT.

The chain joins TRBV14 to TRBJ2-7; weak D call: TRBD1 (6 bases). The J call may be wrong; the DNA end is better matched by TRBJ2-5. Germline-derived CDR1 and CDR2 are SGHDN and FVKESK. This CDR3 comprises 12 residues. The CDR3 region has the DNA TGTGCCAGCAGCCGCAGGGGACAGACCCAGTACTTC. It translates to CASSRRGQTQYF.

This clonotype was counted ten times or more. The J gene is TRBJ2-7, the V gene TRBV7-2, with 10 bases that match TRBD2. The CDR3 spans 14 residues. Trimming cost V 5 bases and J 6 bases; bases outside gene matches: 7. Per germline, CDR1 SGHTA and CDR2 FQGNSA. CDR3 amino acids: CASSLASGSGEQYF. The CDR3 bases are TGTGCCAGCAGCCTGGCTAGCGGGAGTGGCGAGCAGTACTTC.

The V and J genes are TRBV20-1 and TRBJ2-5; tentatively, D is TRBD2 (6 bases). The length of the CDR3 is 15 residues. V dropped 0 bases and J dropped 5 bases, with 16 bases sitting between them. Germline V gives CDR1 DFQATT, CDR2 SNEGSKA (reference sequence). Here the CDR3 DNA reads TGCAGTGCTAGAGAGCTAACGGGAGCTGGGGAGACCCAGTACTTC. This sequence encodes CSARELTGAGETQYF.

The table lists this clonotype with a count of one. The V gene is TRBV7-9, the J gene TRBJ1-2; 9 nucleotides agree with TRBD1. There are 16 residues in the CDR3. The J segment lost 3 bases and the V segment lost 0 bases, leaving 5 bases of the junction unmatched. Looked up from germline, CDR1 is SEHNR and CDR2 is FQNEAQ (reference sequence). Here the CDR3 reads CASSLASGQGYYGYTF. CDR3 nucleotide sequence: TGTGCCAGCAGCTTAGCGTCGGGACAGGGTTACTATGGCTACACCTTC. The full variable domain, with the rest looked up from reference TRBV7-9 and TRBJ1-2, is DTGVSQNPRHKITKRGQNVTFRCDPISEHNRLYWYRQTLGQGPEFLTYFQNEAQLEKSRLLSDRFSAERPKGSFSTLEIQRTEQGDSAMYLCASSLASGQGYYGYTFGSGTRLTVV.

The chain links TRBV7-2 to TRBJ2-3; 7 bases line up with TRBD2. The CDR3 covers 16 residues. Trimming removed 4 bases from V and 0 bases from J; junction bases left unmatched: 7. CDR1 and CDR2 (germline): SGHTA, FQGNSA. CDR3 in amino acids: CASSSLGGTSTDTQYF. The CDR3 nucleotides are TGTGCCAGCAGCTCCCTGGGGGGGACTAGCACAGATACGCAGTATTTT.

The chain uses TRBV7-2 and TRBJ1-5; no firm D call. The CDR3 runs to 14 residues. In germline, CDR1 is SGHTA, CDR2 FQGNSA. The V and J ends lost 5 bases and 7 bases respectively, with 15 bases between them. CDR3 residues: CASSPSPMVQPQHF. For the CDR3, the DNA is TGTGCCAGCAGCCCTTCACCCATGGTCCAGCCCCAGCATTTT.

The V and J genes are TRBV20-1 and TRBJ2-1; TRBD1 agrees at 10 bases. Trimming removed 5 bases from V and 5 bases from J; junction bases left unmatched: 9. There are 15 residues in the CDR3. The germline CDR1 and CDR2 sequences are DFQATT and SNEGSKA (reference sequence). DNA of the CDR3: TGCAGTGCTTATTACCGGGACAGGGGAAACAATGAGCAGTTCTTC. Encoded protein: CSAYYRDRGNNEQFF.

The chain recombines TRBV6-6 with TRBJ1-1, with 7 bases fitting TRBD1. Germline-derived CDR1 and CDR2 are MNHNY and SVGAGI (reference sequence). The CDR3 has 12 residues. This chain's CDR3 is CESPGGYTEAFF. The DNA for the CDR3 is TGTGAAAGCCCAGGGGGGTACACTGAAGCTTTCTTT.

The rearrangement joins TRBV10-3 to TRBJ2-7; maybe TRBD2 (6 bases). The germline gives CDR1 ENHRY, CDR2 SYGVKD. The CDR3 spans 11 residues. Deletions cut 3 bases from V and 9 bases from J, with 9 bases between. DNA of the CDR3: TGTGCCATCAGTGACAACGGGGGGCAGTACTTC. It specifies CAISDNGGQYF.

This clonotype was detected many times. The rearrangement uses TRBV12-3 or TRBV12-4 and TRBJ2-7; D unresolved. This CDR3 comprises 13 residues. V lost 5 bases and J 7 bases, leaving 15 bases between the germline ends. The CDR3 DNA sequence: TGTGCCAGCAGTCTCCTCGGGTCTGGGGAGCAGTACTTC. It yields the protein CASSLLGSGEQYF.

The CDR3 spells CSVVRPNNEQYF. CDR3 sequence (DNA): TGCAGCGTTGTGCGCCCCAACAATGAGCAGTACTTC. The rearrangement joins TRBV29-1 to TRBJ2-7; D not resolved. From germline, CDR1 is SQVTM and CDR2 ANQGSEA. The V and J ends lost 4 bases and 7 bases respectively, with 14 bases between them. The CDR3 consists of 12 residues.

A word on this clonotype: Germline and junction disagree at one end, which may indicate a read error. The chain carries TRBV24-1 and TRBJ2-1; 12 bases fit TRBD2. This CDR3 contains 16 residues. Germline CDR1 KGHDR, CDR2 SFDVKD. CDR3 sequence (DNA): TGTACCACCAGTGATTTTCTAGCGGGAGGGGACAATGAGCAGTTCTTC. Translated, it gives CTTSDFLAGGDNEQFF.

The chain joins TRBV2 to TRBJ2-1; possibly TRBD2 for D (5 bases). The germline V and J ends were trimmed by 10 bases and 0 bases, with 16 bases remaining between them. Germline values: CDR1 SNHLY, CDR2 FYNNEI. The CDR3 consists of 15 residues. The CDR3 DNA reads TGTGCCACGCCACGGACTGAGAACTCCTACAATGAGCAGTTCTTC. Its protein is CATPRTENSYNEQFF. Based on the CDR3 plus reference TRBV2 and TRBJ2-1, the full variable domain is EPEVTQTPSHQVTQMGQEVILRCVPISNHLYFYWYRQILGQKVEFLVSFYNNEISEKSEIFDDQFSVERPDGSNFTLKIRSTKLEDSAMYFCATPRTENSYNEQFFGPGTRLTVL.

This clonotype has ten or more counts. The genes are TRBV29-1 and TRBJ2-3; D might be TRBD1 or TRBD2, each matching 5 bases. V lost 3 bases and J lost 2, with 15 bases in between. CDR1 and CDR2 (germline): SQVTM, ANQGSEA. The CDR3 has 15 residues. The CDR3 sequence: CSVENLGTYTDTQYF. The DNA for the CDR3 is TGCAGCGTTGAGAATCTTGGGACCTACACAGATACGCAGTATTTT.

As to this clonotype: A junction boundary mismatches the germline segment, possibly from a read error. The rearrangement uses TRBV9 and TRBJ2-3, with TRBD2 as a possible D gene (5 bases). This CDR3 comprises 14 residues. The germline V gene has CDR1 SGDLS and CDR2 YYNGEE. CDR3 amino acids: CVSSPGLYTDTQYF. CDR3 sequence (DNA): TGTGTCAGCAGCCCCGGACTTTACACAGATACGCAGTATTTT.

A word on this clonotype: Being one base from a much bigger clone, this may be a read error. The V call is TRBV24-1, the J call TRBJ2-1; 10 bases match TRBD1. This CDR3 has 20 amino acids. Germline V gene sequence: CDR1 KGHDR, CDR2 SFDVKD. Germline trimming cut 3 bases from V and 7 bases from J; bases unmatched to any gene: 20. The CDR3 bases are TGTGCCACCAGTGATCCGATGCCTCACCTCCGGGACAGGGGAAGAAATGAGCAGTTCTTC. Amino acid sequence: CATSDPMPHLRDRGRNEQFF.

This clonotype has more than one count but fewer than ten. The rearrangement joins TRBV12-3 or TRBV12-4 to TRBJ1-1, with a possible D match to TRBD1 (6 bases). This CDR3 spans 16 amino acids. V was shortened by 8 bases and J by 6 bases, with 25 bases between the two germline ends. CDR3 DNA sequence: TGTGCCAGCCTTCCCGAGCGAGGGGGGGGAACACCTGAAGCTTTCTTT. It encodes CASLPERGGGTPEAFF.

The gene calls are TRBV28 and TRBJ2-7; TRBD1 or TRBD2 may be the D gene (5 bases each). Trimming shortened V by 3 bases and J by 3 bases, and 15 bases separated the two germline ends. Germline assignment: CDR1 MDHEN and CDR2 SYDVKM. There are 15 residues in the CDR3. CDR3 in DNA: TGTGCCAGCAGTTTTCCCGTCCTGGGGGACTACGAGCAGTACTTC. It translates to CASSFPVLGDYEQYF.

CDR3 sequence reads: CASSLGLGAKVIYNEQFF. CDR3 sequence (DNA): TGTGCCAGCAGCTTAGGTTTGGGGGCCAAAGTAATATACAATGAGCAGTTCTTC. The chain joins TRBV11-3 to TRBJ2-1; possibly TRBD1 for D (6 bases). This CDR3 spans 18 amino acids. Germline V gene lookup returns CDR1 SGHNT and CDR2 YENEEA. Trimming removed 1 base from V and 4 bases from J, with 20 bases in between. The full variable domain, completed using reference TRBV11-3 and TRBJ2-1, is EAGVVQSPRYKIIEKKQPVAFWCNPISGHNTLYWYLQNLGQGPELLIRYENEEAVDDSQLPKDRFSAERLKGVDSTLKIQPAELGDSAVYLCASSLGLGAKVIYNEQFFGPGTRLTVL.

Only a few counts were recorded for this clonotype. The chain uses TRBV5-1 and TRBJ1-2; D might be TRBD1 (5 bases). V lost 0 bases to trimming and J lost 6 bases, with 15 bases between them. Looked up from germline, CDR1 is SGHRS and CDR2 is YFSETQ. This CDR3 has 15 residues. This CDR3 is CASSLVSEGWHGYTF. CDR3 coding DNA: TGCGCCAGCAGCTTGGTATCCGAGGGGTGGCATGGCTACACCTTC.

This clonotype was counted a single time. V and J are TRBV7-3 and TRBJ1-1; D perhaps matches TRBD1 (5 bases). Trimming removed 0 bases from V and 3 bases from J, with 26 bases in between. This CDR3 is 20 amino acids long. Germline V CDR1 and CDR2: SGHTA, FQGTGA. The CDR3 loop is CASSLTGGRGGLYPHTEAFF. The CDR3 coding sequence is TGTGCCAGCAGCTTAACGGGGGGACGAGGAGGCCTTTACCCGCACACTGAAGCTTTCTTT.